The 27 T cell receptor beta chains given below trace back to one sample, sequenced in a study of cytomegalovirus exposure and HLA in healthy donors (dated 2017 in TCRdb). The library came from the immunoSEQ multiplex PCR assay. The multiplex PCR relied on a mix of 60 forward primers for TCR Vbeta segments and 13 reverse primers for TCR Jbeta segments. Held by TCRdb, this immuneACCESS table contains in-frame sequences only and omits some clones. Under half of the omission traces to an unresolved V gene where checked; the cause of the rest is unknown. The sample table holds some 130,000 clones, of which 66% were seen once. Jointly, the top ten make up 1.6% of the sample. The sample consisted of PBMCs. The receptors stem from a human donor in good health.

This clone has a handful of counts. J is TRBJ2-7 and V is TRBV25-1; TRBD1 matches 9 bases. Looked up from germline, CDR1 is MGHDK and CDR2 is SYGVNS. V trimming: 4 bases; J trimming: 2 bases; junction bases outside the gene matches: 9. The CDR3 runs 16 residues. This chain's CDR3 is CASSGIPRDRAYEQYF. DNA of the CDR3: TGTGCCAGCAGTGGCATACCGCGGGACAGGGCCTACGAGCAGTACTTC.

The rearrangement joins TRBV6-4 to TRBJ1-3; the D is unclear. The CDR3 spans 10 residues. Germline assignment: CDR1 MRHNA and CDR2 SNTAGT. V was shortened by 5 bases and J by 7 bases, with 3 bases between the two germline ends. DNA of the CDR3: TGTGCCAGCAGTCCTAACACCATATATTTT. It specifies CASSPNTIYF.

The chain is built from TRBV30 and TRBJ1-5, with 8 bases matching TRBD1. The germline gives CDR1 GTSNPN, CDR2 SVGIG (reference sequence). Unmatched junction bases numbered 5, after V lost 0 bases and J lost 1 base. This CDR3 spans 16 amino acids. The CDR3 protein is CAWSVPRTGSNQPQHF. The CDR3 DNA reads TGTGCCTGGAGTGTACCCCGGACAGGGAGCAATCAGCCCCAGCATTTT.

The chain employs TRBV11-2 and TRBJ2-7, with a weak D call TRBD2 (5 bases). V was shortened by 1 base and J by 6 bases, with 7 bases between the two germline ends. Germline lookup yields CDR1 SGHAT and CDR2 FQNNGV. The CDR3 covers 12 residues. Written as DNA, the CDR3 is TGTGCCAGCAGCTTAGCCGGAGGCGAGCAGTACTTC. The encoded protein is CASSLAGGEQYF.

The chain joins TRBV28 to TRBJ2-3; 12 nucleotides agree with TRBD2. The CDR3 sequence is 18 residues long. V trimming: 5 bases; J trimming: 5 bases; junction bases outside the gene matches: 14. Germline V gene sequence: CDR1 MDHEN, CDR2 SYDVKM. The CDR3 DNA follows: TGTGCCAGCAGTCAAAGACTAGCGGGAGCTCGTCAGGTAGATACGCAGTATTTT. Amino acids: CASSQRLAGARQVDTQYF.

The V and J genes are TRBV9 and TRBJ1-1; D ambiguous. CDR3 length: 13 residues. The germline gives CDR1 SGDLS, CDR2 YYNGEE. Trimming left V 3 bases short and J 7 bases short, with 13 bases between. This CDR3 reads CASSATIEGEAFF. The CDR3 DNA follows: TGTGCCAGCAGCGCCACTATCGAGGGTGAAGCTTTCTTT.

This clone was seen only a few times. This chain links TRBV15 with TRBJ2-1; 8 nucleotides agree with TRBD2. The germline V gene has CDR1 LNHNV and CDR2 YYDKDF (reference sequence). The ends lost 9 bases at V and 2 bases at J; junction bases unmatched: 9. The CDR3 consists of 15 residues. CDR3: CATKHTSGPYNEQFF. CDR3 DNA sequence: TGTGCCACGAAACACACTAGCGGCCCCTACAATGAGCAGTTCTTC.

The J gene is TRBJ2-2, the V gene TRBV25-1; 8 bases agree with TRBD1. The CDR3 length is 15 residues. Trimming removed 5 bases from V and 3 bases from J; junction bases left unmatched: 5. Germline values: CDR1 MGHDK, CDR2 SYGVNS. The CDR3 sequence: CASSRTGIDTGELFF. Here the CDR3 DNA reads TGTGCCAGCAGTAGGACAGGGATTGACACCGGGGAGCTGTTTTTT.

The genes are TRBV19 and TRBJ1-6; the D is unclear. Germline values: CDR1 LNHDA, CDR2 SQIVND (reference sequence). The ends were cut back, 6 bases at V and 10 bases at J, with 13 bases in the middle. This CDR3 spans 13 amino acids. CDR3 in DNA: TGTGCCAGTAGGCGGGCGCGAGAATCACCCCTCCACTTT. It encodes CASRRARESPLHF.

J is TRBJ2-7 and V is TRBV5-1; no definite D call. From germline, CDR1 is SGHRS and CDR2 YFSETQ. The CDR3 has 13 residues. Trimming stripped 1 base from V and 5 bases from J, with 10 bases between. CDR3: CASSLFGEDEQYF. The CDR3 coding sequence is TGCGCCAGCAGCTTGTTTGGTGAGGACGAGCAGTACTTC.

The rearrangement uses TRBV28 and TRBJ1-5; 8 nucleotides match TRBD1. Germline lookup yields CDR1 MDHEN and CDR2 SYDVKM. This CDR3 has 15 residues. V was pared by 6 bases and J by 2 bases, with 6 bases of the junction left unmatched. The DNA of the CDR3 is TGTGCCAGCAGCCCAGGGGGCGAGGGCAATCAGCCCCAGCATTTT. As protein: CASSPGGEGNQPQHF.

This clone was counted once. V and J are TRBV7-9 and TRBJ2-5; 7 bases line up with TRBD1. Gene TRBJ2-7 matches the end of the DNA better, so the J call may be wrong. Germline CDR1 and CDR2: SEHNR and FQNEAQ (reference sequence). CDR3 length equals 14 residues. DNA for the CDR3: TGTGCCAGCAGCTTGACAGGGAGCTCCTACGAGCAGTACTTC. This encodes CASSLTGSSYEQYF.

This clone was observed a few times. The chain recombines TRBV5-1 with TRBJ1-1; 8 positions match TRBD1. This CDR3 spans 16 amino acids. Trimming at V came to 0 bases and at J to 4 bases, leaving 8 bases not matched to a gene. Germline lookup yields CDR1 SGHRS and CDR2 YFSETQ. The CDR3 loop reads CASSLDDGQGGTEAFF. In DNA, the CDR3 is TGCGCCAGCAGCTTGGACGACGGACAGGGTGGCACTGAAGCTTTCTTT. Full variable domain (missing parts from reference TRBV5-1 and TRBJ1-1): KAGVTQTPRYLIKTRGQQVTLSCSPISGHRSVSWYQQTPGQGLQFLFEYFSETQRNKGNFPGRFSGRQFSNSRSEMNVSTLELGDSALYLCASSLDDGQGGTEAFFGQGTRLTVV.

V gene TRBV6-1 combines with J gene TRBJ1-1; 10 bases align to TRBD1. This CDR3 is 15 amino acids long. Looked up from germline, CDR1 is MNHNS and CDR2 is SASEGT. J gave up 11 bases and V 2 bases, and 11 bases lay outside the gene matches. CDR3 in amino acids: CASSEWVGQGRRAFF. As DNA, the CDR3 is TGTGCCAGCAGTGAATGGGTGGGACAGGGGAGAAGGGCTTTCTTT.

The rearrangement uses TRBV6-5 and TRBJ2-7; TRBD1 matches at 11 bases. After removal of 6 bases from V and 2 bases from J, the junction contained 3 bases not matched to a gene. The CDR3 is 14 amino acids. Germline CDR1 MNHEY, CDR2 SVGAGI. CDR3 sequence (DNA): TGTGCCAGCAGCGCGGACAGGGGGCCCTACGAGCAGTACTTC. This codes for CASSADRGPYEQYF.

This chain links TRBV18 with TRBJ2-5; 7 bases match TRBD1. The V and J ends lost 6 bases and 9 bases, in that order; junction bases with no gene match: 10. The V gene's germline CDR1 is KGHSH and CDR2 LQKENI. The CDR3 covers 13 residues. Written as DNA, the CDR3 is TGTGCCAGCTCGCTCGACAGGGTTGGTCCCCAGTACTTC. Translation gives CASSLDRVGPQYF.

This clone was observed once. The J gene is TRBJ2-1, the V gene TRBV9; perhaps TRBD2 as D (5 bases). Germline V gene lookup returns CDR1 SGDLS and CDR2 YYNGEE. The ends were cut back, 0 bases at V and 11 bases at J, with 24 bases in the middle. The CDR3 loop spans 17 amino acids. CDR3 residues: CASSVETGGQTSPQQFF. Written as DNA, the CDR3 is TGTGCCAGCAGCGTAGAGACCGGAGGTCAAACTTCACCTCAGCAGTTCTTC.

J is TRBJ2-2 and V is TRBV5-1; TRBD1 aligns across 7 bases. The CDR3 has 15 residues. Germline V gene sequence: CDR1 SGHRS, CDR2 YFSETQ. Trimming cost V 3 bases and J 5 bases; bases outside gene matches: 7. The CDR3 protein is CASSSRGRETGELFF. The CDR3 bases are TGCGCCAGCAGCTCAAGGGGGCGCGAAACCGGGGAGCTGTTTTTT.

This clone was observed a few times. The chain uses TRBV29-1 and TRBJ2-2; 9 bases line up with TRBD1. V lost 7 bases to trimming and J lost 5 bases; unmatched junction nucleotides: 8. CDR1 and CDR2 from the germline V gene are SQVTM and ANQGSEA. There are 14 residues in the CDR3. The CDR3 loop reads CSAIQGAGTGELFF. CDR3 bases: TGCAGCGCCATACAGGGGGCGGGTACCGGGGAGCTGTTTTTT.

V gene TRBV11-1 combines with J gene TRBJ2-3; D call uncertain. The germline V gene has CDR1 SGHAT and CDR2 FQDESV (reference sequence). The CDR3 is made up of 16 amino acids. V gave up 5 bases and J gave up 4 bases, with 19 bases separating them. In DNA, the CDR3 is TGTGCCAGCAGCGCTACCCCGGGTCTACCGCCAGATACGCAGTATTTT. It codes for CASSATPGLPPDTQYF.

The J gene is TRBJ1-1, the V gene TRBV5-6; no definite D call. V was trimmed by 8 bases and J by 1 base, leaving 9 bases between them. This CDR3 has 12 amino acids. CDR1 SGHDT and CDR2 YYEEEE come from the germline V gene. The CDR3 loop reads CASATPNTEAFF. In DNA, the CDR3 is TGTGCCAGTGCTACTCCGAACACTGAAGCTTTCTTT.

The gene calls are TRBV10-1 and TRBJ2-2; 10 bases map to TRBD2. Germline assignment: CDR1 WNHNN and CDR2 SYGVQD (reference sequence). J gave up 7 bases and V 0 bases, and 8 bases lay outside the gene matches. This CDR3 comprises 17 residues. The CDR3 nucleotides read TGCGCCAGCAGTGAGTCTGTAGCGGGAGGATTGGACGGGGAGCTGTTTTTT. This translates into CASSESVAGGLDGELFF.

The chain is built from TRBV5-1 and TRBJ1-4; D perhaps matches TRBD1 (6 bases). The CDR3 loop spans 16 amino acids. Germline V CDR1 and CDR2: SGHRS, YFSETQ. Trimming shortened V by 0 bases and J by 7 bases, and 16 bases separated the two germline ends. The CDR3 reads CASSLAGRVGGEKLFF. The CDR3 nucleotides are TGCGCCAGCAGCTTGGCCGGCAGGGTAGGGGGTGAAAAACTGTTTTTT.

The chain is built from TRBV15 and TRBJ2-7; maybe TRBD1 (5 bases). The CDR3 has 15 amino acids. Looked up from germline, CDR1 is LNHNV and CDR2 is YYDKDF (reference sequence). Trimming cost V 0 bases and J 0 bases, with 9 bases left between them. The CDR3 sequence is CATSRDSDSSYEQYF. Here the CDR3 DNA reads TGTGCCACCAGCAGAGACAGTGACAGCTCCTACGAGCAGTACTTC. Based on the CDR3 plus reference TRBV15 and TRBJ2-7, the full variable domain is DAMVIQNPRYQVTQFGKPVTLSCSQTLNHNVMYWYQQKSSQAPKLLFHYYDKDFNNEADTPDNFQSRRPNTSFCFLDIRSPGLGDTAMYLCATSRDSDSSYEQYFGPGTRLTVT.

The CDR3 DNA sequence: TGCGCCAGCAGCCAAGAAGGGCTAGCGGGAGGGCCGAATGAGCAGTTCTTC. Amino acid sequence: CASSQEGLAGGPNEQFF. This sequence joins TRBV4-3 and TRBJ2-1; 12 bases line up with TRBD2. The CDR3 is 17 residues long. The germline CDR1 and CDR2 sequences are LGHNA and YSLEER. With V trimmed by 0 bases and J by 7 bases, 7 bases remained unmatched.

The V gene is TRBV27, the J gene TRBJ1-1; tentatively, D is TRBD1 (5 bases). V lost 4 bases, J lost 2 bases, and 11 bases lay in between. The CDR3 length is 14 residues. Germline V gene sequence: CDR1 MNHEY, CDR2 SMNVEV (reference sequence). The CDR3 spells CASSYQGINTEAFF. The CDR3 DNA follows: TGTGCCAGCAGTTATCAGGGCATAAACACTGAAGCTTTCTTT.

V is TRBV5-1 and J is TRBJ2-2, with a weak D call TRBD2 (6 bases). V dropped 4 bases and J dropped 3 bases, with 13 bases sitting between them. The CDR3 has 15 amino acids. Germline V gene data show CDR1 as SGHRS and CDR2 as YFSETQ. CDR3 coding DNA: TGCGCCAGCAGCGTGACTAGTTTGTACACCGGGGAGCTGTTTTTT. Protein sequence: CASSVTSLYTGELFF.